This paragraph reports one TCR beta chain. Only in-frame clones appear in the TCRdb table, and some are missing; sequencing was by immunoSEQ multiplex PCR. Of 150,000 to 200,000 clones detected, roughly 90% appear once; the ten largest clones hold about 11%. The sample is drawn from a study of radiation and T cells in renal cell carcinoma. From germline, CDR1 is LNHDA and CDR2 SQIVND (reference sequence). There are 19 residues in the CDR3. Trimming at V came to 5 bases and at J to 0 bases, leaving 12 bases not matched to a gene. Described time point: blood 4 weeks post-SBRT, at nephrectomy. Indicated treatment: 15 Gy SBRT to primary tumor, nephrectomy 4 weeks later.

The chain links TRBV19 to TRBJ2-6, with 8 bases lining up with TRBD2. The sequencing here drew on blood, taken from a patient whose treatment included radiotherapy and nephrectomy. This clonotype was sampled from a woman in her fifties or sixties with renal cell carcinoma. The DNA of the CDR3 is TGTGCCAGTAGTTCTATCGCGGGGGGTACCATCTCTGGGGCCAACGTCCTGACTTTC. This codes for CASSSIAGGTISGANVLTF.